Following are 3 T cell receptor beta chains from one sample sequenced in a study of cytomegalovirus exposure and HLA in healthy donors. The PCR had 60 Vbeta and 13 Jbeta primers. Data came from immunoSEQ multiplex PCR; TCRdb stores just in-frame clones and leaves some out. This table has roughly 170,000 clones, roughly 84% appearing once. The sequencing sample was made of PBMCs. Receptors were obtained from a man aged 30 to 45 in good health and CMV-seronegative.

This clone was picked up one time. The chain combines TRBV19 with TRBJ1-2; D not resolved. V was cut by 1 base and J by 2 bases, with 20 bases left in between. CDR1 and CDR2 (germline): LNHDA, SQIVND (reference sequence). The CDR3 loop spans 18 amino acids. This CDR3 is CASSIVLIGLSKNYGYTF. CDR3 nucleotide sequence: TGTGCCAGTAGTATAGTCCTAATTGGACTGTCCAAGAACTATGGCTACACCTTC.

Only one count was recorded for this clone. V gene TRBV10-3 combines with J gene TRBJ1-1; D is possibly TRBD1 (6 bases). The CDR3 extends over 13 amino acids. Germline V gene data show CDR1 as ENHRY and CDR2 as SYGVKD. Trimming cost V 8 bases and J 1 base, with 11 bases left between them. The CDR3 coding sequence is TGTGCCATCCGGGGACAACCGAACACTGAAGCTTTCTTT. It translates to CAIRGQPNTEAFF.

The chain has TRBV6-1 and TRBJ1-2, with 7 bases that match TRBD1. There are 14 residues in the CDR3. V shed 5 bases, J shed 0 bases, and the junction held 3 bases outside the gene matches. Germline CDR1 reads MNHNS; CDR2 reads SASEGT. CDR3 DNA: TGTGCCAGCAGTCTCGGGACAGCTAACTATGGCTACACCTTC. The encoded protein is CASSLGTANYGYTF.